What follows are 2 T cell receptor beta chains derived from one specimen sequenced in a study of human T cells and chemical hapten exposure. TCRdb re-derived calls from the RACE reads in MiXCR, one entry per CDR3 protein. The sample carries 330,000 or so distinct CDR3 sequences, nearly 6.5% recorded once. Stated time point: patch test 2, 6 weeks after DPC sensitization. Stated treatment: therapeutic diphenylcyclopropenone sensitization with weekly scalp DPC. The sequencing used whole blood, collected in connection with sensitization to the hapten diphenylcyclopropenone (DPC). The receptors derive from a woman aged 18-29 years with alopecia areata. Some clones in this sample may be carry-over from other donors' samples.

This clonotype was observed a handful of times. The rearrangement links TRBV6-6 to TRBJ2-3; D ambiguous. This CDR3 has 14 amino acids. Per the germline V gene, CDR1 is MNHNY and CDR2 is SVGAGI (reference sequence). Trimming removed 0 bases at V and 7 bases at J, with 11 bases between. The chain's CDR3 is CASSYSASLNTQYF. The DNA for the CDR3 is TGTGCCAGCAGTTACTCGGCTAGTTTGAATACGCAGTATTTT.

This sequence joins TRBV5-1 and TRBJ2-3; a weak D match, TRBD1 (6 bases). Germline CDR1 and CDR2: SGHRS and YFSETQ. Trimming removed 0 bases from V and 2 bases from J, with 10 bases in between. This CDR3 region has 15 residues. CDR3 sequence reads: CASSLGTVNTDTQYF. CDR3 coding DNA: TGCGCCAGCAGCTTGGGGACAGTAAACACAGATACGCAGTATTTT.